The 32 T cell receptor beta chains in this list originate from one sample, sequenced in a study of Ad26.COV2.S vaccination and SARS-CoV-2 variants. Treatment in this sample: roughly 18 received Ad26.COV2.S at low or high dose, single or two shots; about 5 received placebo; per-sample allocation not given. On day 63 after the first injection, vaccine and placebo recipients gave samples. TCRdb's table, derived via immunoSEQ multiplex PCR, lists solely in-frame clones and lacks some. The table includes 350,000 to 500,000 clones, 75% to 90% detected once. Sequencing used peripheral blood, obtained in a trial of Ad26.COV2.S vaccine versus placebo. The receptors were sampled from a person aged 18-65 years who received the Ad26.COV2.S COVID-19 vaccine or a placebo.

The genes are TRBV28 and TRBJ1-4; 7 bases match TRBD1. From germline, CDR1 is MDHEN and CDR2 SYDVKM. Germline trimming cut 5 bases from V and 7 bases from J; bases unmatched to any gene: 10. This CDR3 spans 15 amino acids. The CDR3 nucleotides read TGTGCCAGCAGTGCGAGGGGGCCGAGAGCTGAAAAACTGTTTTTT. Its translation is CASSARGPRAEKLFF.

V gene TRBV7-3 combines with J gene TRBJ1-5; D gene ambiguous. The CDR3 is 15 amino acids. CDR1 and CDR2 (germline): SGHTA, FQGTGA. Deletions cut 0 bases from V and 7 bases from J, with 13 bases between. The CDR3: CASSLTLQAIQPQHF. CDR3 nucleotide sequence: TGTGCCAGCAGCTTAACGTTGCAGGCTATACAGCCCCAGCATTTT.

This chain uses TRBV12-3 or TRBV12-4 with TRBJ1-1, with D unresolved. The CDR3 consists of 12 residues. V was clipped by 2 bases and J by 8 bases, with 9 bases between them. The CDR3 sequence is CASSLNRVEAFF. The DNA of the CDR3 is TGTGCCAGCAGTTTAAACCGAGTCGAAGCTTTCTTT.

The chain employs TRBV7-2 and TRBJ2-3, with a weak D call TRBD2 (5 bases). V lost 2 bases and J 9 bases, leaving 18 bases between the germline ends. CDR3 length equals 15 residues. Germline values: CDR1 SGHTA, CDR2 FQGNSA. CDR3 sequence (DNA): TGTGCCAGCAGCTTAACTGTTCGGGATATCGGAACGCAGTATTTT. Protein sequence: CASSLTVRDIGTQYF. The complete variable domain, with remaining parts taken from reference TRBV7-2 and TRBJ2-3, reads GAGVSQSPSNKVTEKGKDVELRCDPISGHTALYWYRQSLGQGLEFLIYFQGNSAPDKSGLPSDRFSAERTGGSVSTLTIQRTQQEDSAVYLCASSLTVRDIGTQYFGPGTRLTVL.

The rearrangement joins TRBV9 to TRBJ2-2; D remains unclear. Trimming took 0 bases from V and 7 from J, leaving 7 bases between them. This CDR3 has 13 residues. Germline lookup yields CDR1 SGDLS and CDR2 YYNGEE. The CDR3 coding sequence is TGTGCCAGCAGCGTAGTTTTCGGCGGGGAGCTGTTTTTT. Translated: CASSVVFGGELFF.

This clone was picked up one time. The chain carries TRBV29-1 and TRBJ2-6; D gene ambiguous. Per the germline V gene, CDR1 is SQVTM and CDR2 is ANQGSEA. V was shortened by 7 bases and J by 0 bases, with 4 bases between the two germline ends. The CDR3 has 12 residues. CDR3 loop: CSASSGANVLTF. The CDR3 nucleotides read TGCAGCGCCAGCTCTGGGGCCAACGTCCTGACTTTC.

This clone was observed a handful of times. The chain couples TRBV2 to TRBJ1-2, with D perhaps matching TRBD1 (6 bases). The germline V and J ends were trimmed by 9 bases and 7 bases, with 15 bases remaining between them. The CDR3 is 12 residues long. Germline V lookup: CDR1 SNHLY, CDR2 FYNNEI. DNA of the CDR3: TGTGCCAGACAACAGGGCCGCCGTGGCTACACCTTC. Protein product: CARQQGRRGYTF.

The CDR3 DNA follows: TGTGCCAGCAGTGAAGCTGGCCCCTACACCGGGGAGCTGTTTTTT. Translation gives CASSEAGPYTGELFF. This chain links TRBV6-1 with TRBJ2-2; no clear D. CDR1 and CDR2 (germline): MNHNS, SASEGT. This CDR3 is 15 amino acids long. Trimming stripped 0 bases from V and 3 bases from J, with 8 bases between.

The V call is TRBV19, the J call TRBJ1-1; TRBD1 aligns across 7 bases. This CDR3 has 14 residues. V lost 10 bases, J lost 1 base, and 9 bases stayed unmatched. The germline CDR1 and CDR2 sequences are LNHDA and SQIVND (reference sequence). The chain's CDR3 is CATNTGEGNTEAFF. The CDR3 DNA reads TGTGCCACTAACACAGGGGAGGGGAACACTGAAGCTTTCTTT.

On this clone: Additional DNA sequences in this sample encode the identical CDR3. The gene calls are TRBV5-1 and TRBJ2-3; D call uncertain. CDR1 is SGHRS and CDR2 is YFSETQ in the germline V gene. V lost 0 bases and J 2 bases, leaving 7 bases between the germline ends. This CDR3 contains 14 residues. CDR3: CASSLAGDTDTQYF. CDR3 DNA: TGCGCCAGCAGCTTGGCCGGCGACACAGATACGCAGTATTTT.

DNA for the CDR3: TGTGCCAGCAGGGCTGATTATAGCAATCAGCCCCAGCATTTT. This translates into CASRADYSNQPQHF. The chain employs TRBV6-5 and TRBJ1-5; no reliable D call. Trimming shortened V by 6 bases and J by 0 bases, and 9 bases separated the two germline ends. Per the germline V gene, CDR1 is MNHEY and CDR2 is SVGAGI. The CDR3 has 14 residues.

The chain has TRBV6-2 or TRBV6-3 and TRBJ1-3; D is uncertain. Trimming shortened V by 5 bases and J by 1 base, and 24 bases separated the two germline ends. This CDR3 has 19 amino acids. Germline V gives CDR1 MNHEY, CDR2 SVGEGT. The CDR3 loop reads CASSLKRTDGQPSGNTIYF. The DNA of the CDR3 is TGTGCCAGCAGTCTTAAGCGAACGGACGGTCAGCCTTCTGGAAACACCATATATTTT.

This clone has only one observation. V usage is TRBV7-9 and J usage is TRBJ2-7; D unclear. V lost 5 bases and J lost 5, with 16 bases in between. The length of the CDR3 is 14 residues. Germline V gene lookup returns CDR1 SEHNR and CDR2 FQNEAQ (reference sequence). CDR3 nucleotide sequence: TGTGCCAGCAGCGCCGGGCCTCTGGCCGACGAGCAGTACGTC. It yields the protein CASSAGPLADEQYV.

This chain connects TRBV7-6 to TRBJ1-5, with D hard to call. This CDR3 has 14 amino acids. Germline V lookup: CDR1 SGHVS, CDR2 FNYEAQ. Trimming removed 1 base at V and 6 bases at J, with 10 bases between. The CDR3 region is CASSLGRGGQPQHF. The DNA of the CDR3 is TGTGCCAGCAGCTTAGGTCGGGGAGGTCAGCCCCAGCATTTT.

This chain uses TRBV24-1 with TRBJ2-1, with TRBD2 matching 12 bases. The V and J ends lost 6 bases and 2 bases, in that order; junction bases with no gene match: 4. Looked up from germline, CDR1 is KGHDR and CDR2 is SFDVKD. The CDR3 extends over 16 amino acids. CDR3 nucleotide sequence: TGTGCCACCAGTCCCCTAGCGGGAGGGGCCTACAATGAGCAGTTCTTC. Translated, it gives CATSPLAGGAYNEQFF.

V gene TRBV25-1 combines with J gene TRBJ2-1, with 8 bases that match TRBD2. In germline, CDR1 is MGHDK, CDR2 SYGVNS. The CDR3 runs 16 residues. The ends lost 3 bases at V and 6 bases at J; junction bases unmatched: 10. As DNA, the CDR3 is TGTGCCAGCAGTGATAGTAGCGGGGACTACACCAATGAGCAGTTCTTC. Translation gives CASSDSSGDYTNEQFF.

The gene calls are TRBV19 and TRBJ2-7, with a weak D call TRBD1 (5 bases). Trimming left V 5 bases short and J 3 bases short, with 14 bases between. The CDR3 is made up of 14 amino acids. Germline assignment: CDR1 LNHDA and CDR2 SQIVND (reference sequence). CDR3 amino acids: CASSASPGNYEQYF. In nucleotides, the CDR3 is TGTGCCAGTAGTGCTTCGCCAGGGAACTACGAGCAGTACTTC.

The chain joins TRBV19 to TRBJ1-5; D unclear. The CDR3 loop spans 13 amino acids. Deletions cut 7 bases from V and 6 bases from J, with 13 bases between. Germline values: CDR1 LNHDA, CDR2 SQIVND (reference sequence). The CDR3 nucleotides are TGTGCCAGTACCCAAAGAGGTGGTCAGCCCCAGCATTTT. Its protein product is CASTQRGGQPQHF.

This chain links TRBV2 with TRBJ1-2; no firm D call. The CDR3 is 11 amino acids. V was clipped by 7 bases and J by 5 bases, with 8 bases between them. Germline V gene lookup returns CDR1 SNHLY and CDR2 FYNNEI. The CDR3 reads CASTSNYGYTF. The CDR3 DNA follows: TGTGCCAGCACGAGTAATTATGGCTACACCTTC. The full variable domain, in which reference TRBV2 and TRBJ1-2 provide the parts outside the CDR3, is EPEVTQTPSHQVTQMGQEVILRCVPISNHLYFYWYRQILGQKVEFLVSFYNNEISEKSEIFDDQFSVERPDGSNFTLKIRSTKLEDSAMYFCASTSNYGYTFGSGTRLTVV.

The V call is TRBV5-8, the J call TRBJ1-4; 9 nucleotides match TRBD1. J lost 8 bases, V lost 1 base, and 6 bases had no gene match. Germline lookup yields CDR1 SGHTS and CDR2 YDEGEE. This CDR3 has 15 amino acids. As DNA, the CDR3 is TGTGCCAGCAGCTTGCCCGGGACAGGGTCCGAAAAACTGTTTTTT. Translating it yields CASSLPGTGSEKLFF. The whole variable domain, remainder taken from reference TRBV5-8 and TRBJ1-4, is EAGVTQSPTHLIKTRGQQATLRCSPISGHTSVYWYQQALGLGLQFLLWYDEGEERNRGNFPPRFSGRQFPNYSSELNVNALELEDSALYLCASSLPGTGSEKLFFGSGTQLSVL.

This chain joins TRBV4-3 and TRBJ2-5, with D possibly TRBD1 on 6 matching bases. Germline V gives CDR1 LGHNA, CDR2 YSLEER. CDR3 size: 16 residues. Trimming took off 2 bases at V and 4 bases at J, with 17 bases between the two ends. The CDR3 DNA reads TGCGCCAGCAGCCAAAAAACAGGGCGGTTGGCAGAGACCCAGTACTTC. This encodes CASSQKTGRLAETQYF.

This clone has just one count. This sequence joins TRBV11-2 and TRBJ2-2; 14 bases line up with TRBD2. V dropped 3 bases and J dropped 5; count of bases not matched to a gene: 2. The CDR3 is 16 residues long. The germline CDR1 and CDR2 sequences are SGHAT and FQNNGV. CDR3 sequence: CASSFGTSGGTGELFF. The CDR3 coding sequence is TGTGCCAGCAGCTTTGGGACTAGCGGGGGTACCGGGGAGCTGTTTTTT.

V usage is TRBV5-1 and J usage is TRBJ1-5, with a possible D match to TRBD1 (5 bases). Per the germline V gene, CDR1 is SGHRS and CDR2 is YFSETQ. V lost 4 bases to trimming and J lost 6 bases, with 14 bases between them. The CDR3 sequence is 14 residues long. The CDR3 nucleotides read TGCGCCAGCAGCGAGGGGTCGGAGGGTCAGCCCCAGCATTTT. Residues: CASSEGSEGQPQHF.

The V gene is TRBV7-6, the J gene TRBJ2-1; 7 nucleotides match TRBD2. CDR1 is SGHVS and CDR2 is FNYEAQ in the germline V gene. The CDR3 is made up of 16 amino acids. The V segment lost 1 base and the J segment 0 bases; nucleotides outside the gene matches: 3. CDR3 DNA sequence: TGTGCCAGCAGCTTAGAAGCGGGGAGCTCCTACAATGAGCAGTTCTTC. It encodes CASSLEAGSSYNEQFF.

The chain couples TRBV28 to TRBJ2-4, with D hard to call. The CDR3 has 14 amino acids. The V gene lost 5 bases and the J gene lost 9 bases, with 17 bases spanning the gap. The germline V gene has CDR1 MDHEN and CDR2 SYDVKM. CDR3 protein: CASSAAGTNGIQYF. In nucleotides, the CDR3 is TGTGCCAGCAGTGCCGCCGGAACCAACGGCATTCAGTACTTC.

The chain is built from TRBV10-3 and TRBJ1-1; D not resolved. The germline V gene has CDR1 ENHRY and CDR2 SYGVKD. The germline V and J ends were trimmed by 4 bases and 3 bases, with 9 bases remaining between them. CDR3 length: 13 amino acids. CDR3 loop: CAISASFDTEAFF. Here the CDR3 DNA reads TGTGCCATCAGTGCTAGCTTTGACACTGAAGCTTTCTTT.

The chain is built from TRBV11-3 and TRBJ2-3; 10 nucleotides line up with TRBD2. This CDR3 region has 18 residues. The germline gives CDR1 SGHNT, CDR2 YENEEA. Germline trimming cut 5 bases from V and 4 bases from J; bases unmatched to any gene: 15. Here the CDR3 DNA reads TGTGCCAGCAGCAAGGGACTAGCGAATTGGGGAGGCGCAGATACGCAGTATTTT. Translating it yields CASSKGLANWGGADTQYF.

This chain's CDR3 is CASNRVPSNYGYTF. The CDR3 nucleotides read TGTGCCAGCAACCGGGTCCCCTCCAACTATGGCTACACCTTC. This chain joins TRBV2 and TRBJ1-2; D remains ambiguous. V was shortened by 7 bases and J by 2 bases, with 14 bases between the two germline ends. The CDR3 runs 14 residues. Germline V lookup: CDR1 SNHLY, CDR2 FYNNEI.

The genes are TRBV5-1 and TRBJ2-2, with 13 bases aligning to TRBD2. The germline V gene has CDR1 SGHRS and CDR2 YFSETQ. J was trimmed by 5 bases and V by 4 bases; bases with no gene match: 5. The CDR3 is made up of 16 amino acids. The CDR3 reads CASSGGLAGRTGELFF. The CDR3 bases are TGCGCCAGCAGCGGGGGACTAGCGGGGCGGACCGGGGAGCTGTTTTTT. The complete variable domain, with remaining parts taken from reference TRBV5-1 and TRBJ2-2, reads KAGVTQTPRYLIKTRGQQVTLSCSPISGHRSVSWYQQTPGQGLQFLFEYFSETQRNKGNFPGRFSGRQFSNSRSEMNVSTLELGDSALYLCASSGGLAGRTGELFFGEGSRLTVL.

CDR3 amino acids: CATSGTGFSEKLFF. Here the CDR3 DNA reads TGTGCCACCAGCGGGACAGGGTTCTCGGAAAAACTGTTTTTT. The chain uses TRBV15 and TRBJ1-4, with 9 bases lining up with TRBD1. The CDR3 spans 14 residues. Losses at the gene ends were 5 bases for V and 8 bases for J; bases not matched to a gene: 6. Germline CDR1 and CDR2: LNHNV and YYDKDF (reference sequence).

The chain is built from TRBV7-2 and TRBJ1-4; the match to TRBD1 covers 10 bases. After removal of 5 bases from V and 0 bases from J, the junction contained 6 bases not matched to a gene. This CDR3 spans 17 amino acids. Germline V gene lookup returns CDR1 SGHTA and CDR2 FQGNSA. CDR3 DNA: TGTGCCAGCAGCGACGGACAGGGGGTTGCAACTAATGAAAAACTGTTTTTT. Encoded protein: CASSDGQGVATNEKLFF. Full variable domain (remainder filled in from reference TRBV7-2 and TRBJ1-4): GAGVSQSPSNKVTEKGKDVELRCDPISGHTALYWYRQSLGQGLEFLIYFQGNSAPDKSGLPSDRFSAERTGGSVSTLTIQRTQQEDSAVYLCASSDGQGVATNEKLFFGSGTQLSVL.

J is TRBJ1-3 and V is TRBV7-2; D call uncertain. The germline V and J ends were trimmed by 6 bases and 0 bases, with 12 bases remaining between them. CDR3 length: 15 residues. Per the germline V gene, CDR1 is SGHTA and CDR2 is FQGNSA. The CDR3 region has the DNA TGTGCCAGCAGGCTGGCGTGGGGCTCTGGAAACACCATATATTTT. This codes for CASRLAWGSGNTIYF.